These 24 T cell receptor beta chains originate from one sample sequenced in a study of cytomegalovirus exposure and HLA in healthy donors. A multiplex PCR was run with 60 Vbeta primers and 13 Jbeta primers. TCRdb keeps only in-frame clones here, not all; method: immunoSEQ multiplex PCR. The sample has more than 140,000 clones; 64% are singletons. What was sequenced was PBMCs. These receptors all come from a woman in her 30s in good health and CMV-seropositive.

The chain joins TRBV6-5 to TRBJ1-2; 8 bases align to TRBD1. V lost 8 bases to trimming and J lost 5 bases; unmatched junction nucleotides: 7. The CDR3 consists of 13 residues. Germline V gives CDR1 MNHEY, CDR2 SVGAGI. The DNA for the CDR3 is TGTGCCAGCGGACAGGGAGACTTTTATGGCTACACCTTC. Protein product: CASGQGDFYGYTF.

This clone was picked up a small number of times. V is TRBV30 and J is TRBJ2-7; D remains ambiguous. This CDR3 is 14 amino acids long. V lost 0 bases to trimming and J lost 2 bases, with 11 bases between them. Germline V CDR1 and CDR2: GTSNPN, SVGIG (reference sequence). In nucleotides, the CDR3 is TGTGCCTGGAGTGTCCGGCCGACTCCCTACGAGCAGTACTTC. This gives the protein CAWSVRPTPYEQYF.

The chain has TRBV2 and TRBJ1-5; the match to TRBD1 covers 7 bases. The CDR3 runs to 13 residues. Trimming took 7 bases from V and 7 from J; bases not matched to a gene: 7. Germline V gene sequence: CDR1 SNHLY, CDR2 FYNNEI. CDR3: CASMAQGGQPQHF. CDR3 bases: TGTGCCAGCATGGCCCAAGGGGGCCAGCCCCAGCATTTT.

This clone was seen only once. The CDR3 loop is CASSLGRDRGQGSNQPQHF. For the CDR3, the DNA is TGTGCCAGCAGTTTGGGCCGGGACAGGGGGCAAGGTAGCAATCAGCCCCAGCATTTT. V is TRBV27 and J is TRBJ1-5, with 12 nucleotides matching TRBD1. CDR3 length: 19 amino acids. Trimming removed 3 bases from V and 0 bases from J; junction bases left unmatched: 9. Per the germline V gene, CDR1 is MNHEY and CDR2 is SMNVEV (reference sequence).

The V call is TRBV13, the J call TRBJ2-3, with TRBD2 matching over 14 bases. The J segment lost 6 bases and the V segment lost 5 bases, leaving 10 bases of the junction unmatched. The CDR3 runs to 17 residues. Per germline, CDR1 PRHDT and CDR2 FYEKMQ (reference sequence). In DNA form, the CDR3 reads TGTGCCAGCAGCAAGACTAGCGGGAGGGTTAAGGCGGATACGCAGTATTTT. Translation: CASSKTSGRVKADTQYF.

The V gene is TRBV18, the J gene TRBJ2-7, with 7 bases matching TRBD2. The CDR3 is 15 residues long. CDR1 and CDR2 from the germline V gene are KGHSH and LQKENI. Trimming at V came to 0 bases and at J to 6 bases, leaving 8 bases not matched to a gene. CDR3 sequence: CASSPPPSGGAEQYF. For the CDR3, the DNA is TGTGCCAGCTCACCACCGCCTAGCGGTGGGGCCGAGCAGTACTTC.

The rearrangement uses TRBV6-4 and TRBJ1-5; no reliable D call. V was shortened by 3 bases and J by 5 bases, with 8 bases between the two germline ends. CDR3 length: 13 residues. Germline CDR1 reads MRHNA; CDR2 reads SNTAGT. DNA for the CDR3: TGTGCCAGCAGTGAAGAGGCGGATCAGCCCCAGCATTTT. It specifies CASSEEADQPQHF.

The V gene is TRBV18, the J gene TRBJ2-4; weak D call: TRBD2 (6 bases). V shed 0 bases and J shed 4 bases, with 16 bases lying between them. The CDR3 loop spans 17 amino acids. The germline CDR1 and CDR2 sequences are KGHSH and LQKENI. CDR3 region: CASSPPGGASYKNIQYF. As DNA, the CDR3 is TGTGCCAGCTCACCACCAGGAGGGGCGAGCTATAAAAACATTCAGTACTTC.

This chain links TRBV5-6 with TRBJ2-5, with 10 bases lining up with TRBD1. The J call may be in error: the DNA end matches TRBJ2-7 better. In germline, CDR1 is SGHDT, CDR2 YYEEEE. The CDR3 has 16 amino acids. CDR3 region: CASSLRGQGSGSEQYF. The CDR3 DNA reads as TGTGCCAGCAGCTTGAGGGGACAGGGGAGCGGTAGCGAGCAGTACTTC.

The chain recombines TRBV20-1 with TRBJ2-5; tentative D call: TRBD2 (5 bases). The DNA matches TRBJ2-7 better at its end, which makes the J call doubtful. The CDR3 loop spans 11 amino acids. Germline loops: CDR1 DFQATT, CDR2 SNEGSKA (reference sequence). CDR3 DNA: TGCAGTGCGAGTCGAGCGGACGAGCAGTACTTC. The encoded protein is CSASRADEQYF.

V usage is TRBV5-4 and J usage is TRBJ2-1; 7 bases match TRBD2. V lost 5 bases and J lost 3; bases outside the gene matches: 8. Germline V gene sequence: CDR1 SGHNT, CDR2 YYREEE (reference sequence). CDR3 length equals 15 residues. The CDR3 DNA reads TGTGCCAGCAGTCGAGCGGGACGACTCTACAATGAGCAGTTCTTC. It encodes CASSRAGRLYNEQFF.

The chain links TRBV11-2 to TRBJ2-3; D is uncertain. The CDR3 runs to 11 residues. The germline CDR1 and CDR2 sequences are SGHAT and FQNNGV. The V and J ends lost 6 bases and 3 bases respectively, with 4 bases between them. The CDR3 loop reads CASRRTDTQYF. As DNA, the CDR3 is TGTGCCAGCAGACGGACAGATACGCAGTATTTT.

This clone showed up just a few times. The rearrangement joins TRBV6-6 to TRBJ1-2, with a weak D call TRBD1 (6 bases). The CDR3 is 14 residues long. Trimming pared 9 bases from V and 5 bases from J, leaving 19 bases between. Germline V gene lookup returns CDR1 MNHNY and CDR2 SVGAGI (reference sequence). The CDR3 coding sequence is TGTGCCAGTAGGGGGACACCTGGTCCGTATGGCTACACCTTC. This gives the protein CASRGTPGPYGYTF.

The rearrangement uses TRBV28 and TRBJ1-5; TRBD1 agrees at 8 bases. Trimming at V came to 6 bases and at J to 5 bases, leaving 9 bases not matched to a gene. This CDR3 has 15 amino acids. Germline CDR1 MDHEN, CDR2 SYDVKM. CDR3 in amino acids: CASRPRTGPHQPQHF. In nucleotides, the CDR3 is TGTGCCAGCAGACCCCGGACAGGGCCTCATCAGCCCCAGCATTTT.

This rearrangement joins TRBV29-1 to TRBJ2-5, with TRBD2 matching 7 bases. The DNA end is more similar to TRBJ2-7, so the J call may be wrong. The CDR3 sequence is 15 residues long. Germline V gene data show CDR1 as SQVTM and CDR2 as ANQGSEA. The CDR3 DNA follows: TGCAGCGTTCGTTTGGTTGAAGATGGGGGGGACGAGCAGTACTTC. It encodes CSVRLVEDGGDEQYF.

The V gene is TRBV28, the J gene TRBJ2-7; 11 nucleotides match TRBD1. Germline V lookup: CDR1 MDHEN, CDR2 SYDVKM. The CDR3 runs 14 residues. V lost 7 bases to trimming and J lost 4 bases; unmatched junction nucleotides: 6. CDR3 in amino acids: CASNPGTGGYEQYF. CDR3 DNA sequence: TGTGCCAGCAACCCCGGGACAGGGGGTTACGAGCAGTACTTC.

The chain is built from TRBV27 and TRBJ2-5; D uncertain. CDR3 length: 13 residues. Per germline, CDR1 MNHEY and CDR2 SMNVEV (reference sequence). Trimming shortened V by 1 base and J by 2 bases, and 5 bases separated the two germline ends. CDR3 sequence reads: CASSLFRQETQYF. CDR3 coding DNA: TGTGCCAGCAGTTTATTCAGGCAAGAGACCCAGTACTTC.

The chain uses TRBV18 and TRBJ2-3; perhaps TRBD1 as D (6 bases). Germline V CDR1 and CDR2: KGHSH, LQKENI. CDR3 length equals 14 residues. V dropped 5 bases and J dropped 5 bases, with 14 bases sitting between them. CDR3 DNA: TGTGCCAGCTCATCACAGACAGGTCGAGATACGCAGTATTTT. Amino acid sequence: CASSSQTGRDTQYF.

The rearrangement joins TRBV5-1 to TRBJ2-5; D is unresolved. Judging by the DNA end, TRBJ2-7 fits better; the J call may be wrong. The CDR3 sequence is 13 residues long. The germline gives CDR1 SGHRS, CDR2 YFSETQ. The CDR3 DNA reads as TGCGCCAGCAGCCCCATAAACTCCTACGAGCAGTACTTC. This encodes CASSPINSYEQYF.

The chain recombines TRBV11-2 with TRBJ1-5; D gene ambiguous. The CDR3 spans 14 residues. Looked up from germline, CDR1 is SGHAT and CDR2 is FQNNGV. V was clipped by 1 base and J by 2 bases, with 6 bases between them. CDR3 protein: CASSLGEGNQPQHF. CDR3 sequence (DNA): TGTGCCAGCAGCTTAGGGGAGGGCAATCAGCCCCAGCATTTT.

In this sample, this clone turned up once. This rearrangement joins TRBV28 to TRBJ1-1; D is uncertain. Per the germline V gene, CDR1 is MDHEN and CDR2 is SYDVKM. V lost 5 bases and J 6 bases, leaving 16 bases between the germline ends. The CDR3 has 14 amino acids. The CDR3 DNA is TGTGCCAGCAGTCTCCTACCGCGGGTTTCTGAAGCTTTCTTT. Translating gives CASSLLPRVSEAFF.

The chain carries TRBV6-1 and TRBJ1-2, with 7 bases that match TRBD1. This CDR3 contains 15 residues. Trimming cost V 6 bases and J 2 bases; bases outside gene matches: 9. The germline gives CDR1 MNHNS, CDR2 SASEGT. The CDR3 loop reads CASSGTANFNYGYTF. The CDR3 region has the DNA TGTGCCAGCAGCGGGACAGCGAATTTCAACTATGGCTACACCTTC.

V gene TRBV18 combines with J gene TRBJ2-5, with 9 positions matching TRBD2. TRBJ2-7 explains the end of the DNA better; the J call may be wrong. Germline V gene lookup returns CDR1 KGHSH and CDR2 LQKENI. The length of the CDR3 is 14 residues. The CDR3 DNA sequence: TGTGCCAGCTCACCCGAGACTAGCGGTTACGAGCAGTACTTC. It codes for CASSPETSGYEQYF.

A note on this clone: A read error may produce the germline difference seen at one junction end. This rearrangement joins TRBV9 to TRBJ2-5, with D possibly TRBD2 on 6 matching bases. The DNA end is a closer match to TRBJ2-7, so the J assignment may be wrong. This CDR3 region has 16 residues. CDR1 and CDR2 from the germline V gene are SGDLS and YYNGEE. CDR3 protein: CASSPATRRGSHEQYF. The DNA for the CDR3 is TGTGCCAGCAGCCCAGCTACGAGGAGGGGCTCCCACGAGCAGTACTTC.